This T cell receptor (beta chain) emerged from a study of T cell responses to AZD1222 COVID-19 vaccine. Regarding the study as a whole: Nearly half of spike-specific TCRs reportedly target variant regions that are unmutated in the B.1.351 and B.1.1.7 variants. Repertoire sampling was restricted to post-peak T cell response timepoints.

In this sample, this clone turned up once. Its antigen is not known. Profiled with immunoSEQ multiplex PCR; TCRdb holds only in-frame clones, not every one. The data hold fewer than 140,000 clones, with about nine tenths observed a single time. The CDR3 has 13 residues. The V gene lost 1 base and the J gene lost 4 bases, with 6 bases spanning the gap. Per the germline V gene, CDR1 is SGHVS and CDR2 is FQNEAQ. V usage is TRBV7-8 and J usage is TRBJ2-3; D unresolved. The source is an adult in good health. Sequenced material: peripheral blood, taken on day 0 of AZD1222 vaccination. The DNA for the CDR3 is TGTGCCAGCAGCTTAGATAACTCAGATACGCAGTATTTT. Its protein is CASSLDNSDTQYF.